This T cell receptor beta chain was found in a study of response to subunit inactivated influenza vaccine. General study findings and limits: There was a suggestion from the authors that each seasonal influenza vaccination recruits few new T cells.

One entry per CDR3 protein, called by TCRdb with MiXCR from the RT-PCR reads. The data contain about 310,000 distinct CDR3 sequences, approximately 21% of them singletons. The CDR3 spans 15 residues. Germline lookup yields CDR1 DFQATT and CDR2 SNEGSKA (reference sequence). A note on this clonotype: What it recognizes is unknown. A junction boundary mismatches the germline segment, possibly from a read error.

This chain links TRBV20-1 with TRBJ1-1, with 7 bases identical to TRBD1. The source material was PBMCs from blood, sampled approximately 20 months after vaccination. This TCR was sampled from a man in his fifties or sixties who received an inactivated influenza vaccine. Here the CDR3 DNA reads TGCAGTGCTAGACCAGGGGGGCCTTTGAACACTGAAGCTTTATTT. Encoded protein: CSARPGGPLNTEALF.